A selection of T cell receptor beta chains follows, all from one sample in a study of cytomegalovirus exposure and HLA in healthy donors. Method: immunoSEQ multiplex PCR; TCRdb's copy keeps in-frame clones and lacks some. The sample holds 200,000 to 250,000 clones; approximately 70% are singletons and the top ten take about 3%. The sample was PBMCs. These receptors were collected from a man aged 35-49 years in good health and CMV-seropositive. CDR3s leave out the opening cysteine and the closing phenylalanine or tryptophan.

j_gene | v_gene | CDR3aa
TRBJ2-3 | TRBV29-1 | SASTGAITDTQY
TRBJ2-6 | TRBV29-1 | SVGISGANVLT
TRBJ2-3 | TRBV4-1 | ASRTGGELGTQY
TRBJ2-2 | TRBV9 | ASSVVAGATGELF
TRBJ1-3 | TRBV6-1 | ASSENGAGNTIY
TRBJ2-3 | TRBV28 | ASRTGGTSTDTQY
TRBJ1-4 | TRBV4-2 | ASSQDGTGGRNEKLF
TRBJ1-6 | TRBV7-6 | ASSQTGSLSPLH
TRBJ1-4 | TRBV2 | ASRRASQTGNEKLF
TRBJ2-7 | TRBV4-2 | ASSQELAGGQDEQY
TRBJ1-1 | TRBV27 | ASSSRGQRDGRTEAF
TRBJ2-3 | TRBV10-3 | ATSRSSSGGGTDTQY
TRBJ2-7 | TRBV6-8 | ASRGQPPYPYEQY
TRBJ1-6 | TRBV28 | ASNQNNSPLH
TRBJ1-3 | TRBV19 | ASSLQGSGNTIY
TRBJ2-1 | TRBV29-1 | SVETSGGSLFYNEQF
TRBJ2-3 | TRBV5-1 | ASSTGGTDTQY
TRBJ1-1 | TRBV6-5 | ASSYSGTSNTEAF
TRBJ2-7 | TRBV7-2 | ASSSGTGREQY
TRBJ1-1 | TRBV7-2 | ASSLRGLGTEAF
TRBJ2-5 | TRBV29-1 | TAEAGETQY
TRBJ1-2 | TRBV19 | ASSMVGTQVYGYT
TRBJ1-1 | TRBV4-1 | ASSTANSRKTEAF
TRBJ1-5 | TRBV7-9 | ASSAQGVQPQH
TRBJ1-2 | TRBV6-5 | AIAGIQGGGYT
TRBJ1-1 | TRBV27 | ASGLHRVEAF
TRBJ1-6 | TRBV25-1 | ASSDPGEGSPLH
TRBJ1-5 | TRBV28 | ASSATGLAPQH
TRBJ1-1 | TRBV28 | ASRKTGPREAF
TRBJ2-7 | TRBV2 | ASTSRVRGEQY
TRBJ1-6 | TRBV2 | ASSEAIRSPLH
TRBJ2-3 | TRBV5-4 | ASSFGADTQY
TRBJ2-1 | TRBV1 | IKGSQGAVGLHNEQF
TRBJ1-2 | TRBV5-4 | ASSLTGQGNGYT
TRBJ1-2 | TRBV19 | ATGQGTSGYT
TRBJ1-2 | TRBV5-5 | ASSFRGRGNYGYT
TRBJ1-1 | TRBV9 | ASSVGDMNTEAF
TRBJ2-7 | TRBV15 | ATSRPQQGGGEQY
TRBJ2-4 | TRBV5-1 | ASRDGRESGIQY
TRBJ1-1 | TRBV7-2 | ASSFGFQGRTEAF
TRBJ1-5 | TRBV7-4 | ASSLPGQGVGQPQH
TRBJ2-2 | TRBV10-3 | AINTGTGAGMAGELF
TRBJ1-2 | TRBV6-5 | ASSYGSGLNYGYT
TRBJ2-2 | TRBV6-5 | ASSYSSGNTGELF
TRBJ1-1 | TRBV20-1 | SAPPPAF
TRBJ2-7 | TRBV19 | ASSGQTYEQY
TRBJ1-3 | TRBV5-6 | ASSFGTLGNTIY
TRBJ1-2 | TRBV5-4 | ASSWTGNDYGYT
TRBJ2-5 | TRBV20-1 | SAYGETQY
TRBJ2-2 | TRBV5-1 | ASSLGDTNTGELF